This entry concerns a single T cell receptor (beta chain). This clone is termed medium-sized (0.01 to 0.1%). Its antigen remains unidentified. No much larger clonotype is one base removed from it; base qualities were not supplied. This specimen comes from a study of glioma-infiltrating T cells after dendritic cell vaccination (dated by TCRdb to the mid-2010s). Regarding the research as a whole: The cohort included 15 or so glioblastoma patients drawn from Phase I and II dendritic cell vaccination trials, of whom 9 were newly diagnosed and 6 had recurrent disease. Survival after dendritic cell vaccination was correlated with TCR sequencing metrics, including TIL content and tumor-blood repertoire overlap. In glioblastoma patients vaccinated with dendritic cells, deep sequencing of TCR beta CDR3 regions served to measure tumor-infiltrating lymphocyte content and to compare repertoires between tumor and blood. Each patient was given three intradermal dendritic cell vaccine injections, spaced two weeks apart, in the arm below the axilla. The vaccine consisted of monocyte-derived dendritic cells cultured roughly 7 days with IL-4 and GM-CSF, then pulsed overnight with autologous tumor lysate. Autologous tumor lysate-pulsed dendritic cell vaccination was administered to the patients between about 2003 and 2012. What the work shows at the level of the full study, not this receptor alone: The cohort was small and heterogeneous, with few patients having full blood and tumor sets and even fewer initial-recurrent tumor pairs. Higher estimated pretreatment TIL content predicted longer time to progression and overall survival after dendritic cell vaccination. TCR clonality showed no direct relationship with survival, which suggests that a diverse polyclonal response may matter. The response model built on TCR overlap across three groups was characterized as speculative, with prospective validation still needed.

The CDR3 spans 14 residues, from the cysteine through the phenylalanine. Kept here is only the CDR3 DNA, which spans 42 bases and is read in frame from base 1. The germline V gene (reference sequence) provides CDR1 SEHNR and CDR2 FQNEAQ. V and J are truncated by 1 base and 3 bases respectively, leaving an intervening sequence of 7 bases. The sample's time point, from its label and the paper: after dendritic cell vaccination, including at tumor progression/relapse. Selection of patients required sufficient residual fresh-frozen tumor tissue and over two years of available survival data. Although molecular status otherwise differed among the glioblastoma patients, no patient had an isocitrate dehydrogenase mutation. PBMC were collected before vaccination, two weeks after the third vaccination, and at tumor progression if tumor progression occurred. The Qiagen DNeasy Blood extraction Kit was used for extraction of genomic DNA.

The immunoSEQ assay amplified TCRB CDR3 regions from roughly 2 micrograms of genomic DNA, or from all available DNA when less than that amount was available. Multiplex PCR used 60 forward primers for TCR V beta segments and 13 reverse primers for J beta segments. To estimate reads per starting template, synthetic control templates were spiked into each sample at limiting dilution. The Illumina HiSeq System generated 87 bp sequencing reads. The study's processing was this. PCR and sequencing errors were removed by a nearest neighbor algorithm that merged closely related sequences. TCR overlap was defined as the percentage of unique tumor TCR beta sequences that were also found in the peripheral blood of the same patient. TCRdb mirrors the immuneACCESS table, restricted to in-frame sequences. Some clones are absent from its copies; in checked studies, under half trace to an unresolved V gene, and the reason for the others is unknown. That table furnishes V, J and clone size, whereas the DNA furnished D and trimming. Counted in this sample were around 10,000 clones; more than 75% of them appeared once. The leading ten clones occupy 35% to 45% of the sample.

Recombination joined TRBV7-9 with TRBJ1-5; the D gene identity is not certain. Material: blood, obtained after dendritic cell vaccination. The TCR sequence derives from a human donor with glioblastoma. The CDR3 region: CASSLGAANQPQHF. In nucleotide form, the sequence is TGTGCCAGCAGCTTAGGCGCGGCCAATCAGCCCCAGCATTTT. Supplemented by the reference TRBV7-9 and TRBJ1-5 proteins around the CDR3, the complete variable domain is DTGVSQNPRHKITKRGQNVTFRCDPISEHNRLYWYRQTLGQGPEFLTYFQNEAQLEKSRLLSDRFSAERPKGSFSTLEIQRTEQGDSAMYLCASSLGAANQPQHFGDGTRLSIL.